Listed below are T cell receptor beta chains from one sample, sequenced in a study of cytomegalovirus exposure and HLA in healthy donors. Assay: immunoSEQ multiplex PCR; the TCRdb copy retains only in-frame clones and omits some. Among around 50,000 clones, 70% to 85% were seen once, and the ten largest hold around 2.8%. Sequencing input: PBMCs. The origin of the receptors is a man aged 50 to 60 in good health and CMV-seronegative. Both conserved end residues are part of each CDR3. A D gene is named only where the DNA matches it firmly. Expanded clones are given a class, and other clones once, few, many or no size at all.

size	D	V	J	DNA	CDR3
NA	NA	TRBV25-1	TRBJ1-1	TGTGCCAGCAGTGGGTGGGGGGTCACTGAAGCTTTCTTT	CASSGWGVTEAFF
NA	TRBD1	TRBV15	TRBJ2-1	TGTGCCACCAGGGGGGACAGGGGGCGAGGATCCTACAATGAGCAGTTCTTC	CATRGDRGRGSYNEQFF
NA	NA	TRBV2	TRBJ1-1	TGTGCCAGCAGTGGGGCTGGGAACACTGAAGCTTTCTTT	CASSGAGNTEAFF
NA	TRBD1	TRBV5-4	TRBJ1-1	TGTGCCAGCAGCTTGCGGGCCGGGACAGGGGGGACTGAAGCTTTCTTT	CASSLRAGTGGTEAFF
once	TRBD1	TRBV7-2	TRBJ2-7	TGTGCCAGCAGCTCCGGGACAGGGGGTTCCTACGAGCAGTACTTC	CASSSGTGGSYEQYF
NA	TRBD2	TRBV14	TRBJ2-3	TGTGCCAGCAGCCAAGATCTTTCAGGGACTAGCGGTCGCACAGATACGCAGTATTTT	CASSQDLSGTSGRTDTQYF
few	TRBD1	TRBV6-5	TRBJ2-1	TGTGCCAGCAGTTACGCGGGACAGGGTGGGACGAATGAGCAGTTCTTC	CASSYAGQGGTNEQFF
NA	NA	TRBV21-1	TRBJ1-2	TGTGCCAGCAGCAGAAACAGATTAAACTATGGCTACACCTTC	CASSRNRLNYGYTF
NA	NA	TRBV28	TRBJ2-5	TGTGCCAGCAGTTTAATACAGGGTGGTCAAGAGACCCAGTACTTC	CASSLIQGGQETQYF
NA	NA	TRBV2	TRBJ1-5	TGTGCCAGCAGTCCAGGGGATAGCAATCAGCCCCAGCATTTT	CASSPGDSNQPQHF
NA	TRBD1	TRBV9	TRBJ1-4	TGTGCCAGCAGCGTAGGACAGGGGGGGGACGAAAAACTGTTTTTT	CASSVGQGGDEKLFF
NA	TRBD2	TRBV4-2	TRBJ2-5	TGTGCCAGCAGCCAAGAAGGACTAGCGGGGAGGGAGACCCAGTACTTC	CASSQEGLAGRETQYF
once	NA	TRBV5-1	TRBJ2-5	TGCGCCAGCAGCCCGGTGGGGCAGAAGGGAGAGACCCAGTACTTC	CASSPVGQKGETQYF
few	TRBD2	TRBV10-3	TRBJ2-1	TGTGCCATCAGTTCCGGAGCGGGGGGGCTGGATGAGCAGTTCTTC	CAISSGAGGLDEQFF
NA	NA	TRBV5-4	TRBJ2-1	TGTGCCAGCAGCTCCTTAGACAGTCACAATGAGCAGTTCTTC	CASSSLDSHNEQFF
NA	TRBD2	TRBV6-6	TRBJ2-3	TGTGCCAGCAGTCCAATAACGGGGGGGGCCCCGTCTCAGTATTTT	CASSPITGGAPSQYF
NA	TRBD2	TRBV27	TRBJ2-5	TGTGCCAGCAGGAAACTAGCGGGGCCACCGGAGACCCAGTACTTC	CASRKLAGPPETQYF
once	NA	TRBV6-1	TRBJ2-3	TGTGCCAGCAGTGATGACCCCGACCCGAGCAGGTGGAGGGACACAGATACGCAGTATTTT	CASSDDPDPSRWRDTDTQYF
NA	TRBD1	TRBV9	TRBJ2-2	TGTGCCAGCAGCGAGGACAGGGTTAACACCGGGGAGCTGTTTTTT	CASSEDRVNTGELFF
NA	NA	TRBV4-3	TRBJ2-7	TGCGCCAGCAGCCCTCAACACTCCGGGAACCTCTACGAGCAGTACTTC	CASSPQHSGNLYEQYF
NA	TRBD2	TRBV5-1	TRBJ2-7	TGCGCCAGCAGCCTAGCGGGGGGGACCTACGAGCAGTACTTC	CASSLAGGTYEQYF
NA	NA	TRBV29-1	TRBJ1-1	TGCAGCGTTGACTTGGGCCGACAGAAGAACACTGAAGCTTTCTTT	CSVDLGRQKNTEAFF
NA	NA	TRBV29-1	TRBJ2-3	TGCAGCGGCGGGCGGGACGGAACAGATACGCAGTATTTT	CSGGRDGTDTQYF
NA	NA	TRBV7-9	TRBJ2-6	TGTGCCAGCAGGAATCGGGGAGGTGGGGCCAACGTCCTGACTTTC	CASRNRGGGANVLTF
once	TRBD1	TRBV7-2	TRBJ2-7	TGTGCCAGCAGCTCCGGACAGGGCTACCGGGAGCAGTACTTC	CASSSGQGYREQYF
NA	NA	TRBV6-5	TRBJ2-7	TGTGCCAGACTAGACTCTTCCTACGAGCAGTACTTC	CARLDSSYEQYF
NA	NA	TRBV14	TRBJ2-5	TGTGCCAGCAGCCACCAGGAGACCCAGTACTTC	CASSHQETQYF
NA	TRBD1	TRBV5-1	TRBJ2-3	TGCGCCAGCAGACAGGGGACCACAGATACGCAGTATTTT	CASRQGTTDTQYF
NA	NA	TRBV9	TRBJ2-1	TGTGCCAGCAGCGTAGTACTAGGGGAGCAGTTCTTC	CASSVVLGEQFF
NA	TRBD2	TRBV7-3	TRBJ2-3	TGTGCCAGCAGCTTATATCCAGTAGCGGGGGGGCTAAAGACAGATACGCAGTATTTT	CASSLYPVAGGLKTDTQYF
few	NA	TRBV6-1	TRBJ2-3	TGTGCCAGCGATCGACTCCCAGGGGCAGATACGCAGTATTTT	CASDRLPGADTQYF
NA	NA	TRBV6-6	TRBJ2-7	TGTGCCAGCTGCAGCGGGCCCTCCTACGAGCAGTACTTC	CASCSGPSYEQYF
NA	NA	TRBV4-2	TRBJ1-3	TGTGCCAGCAGCCAAGATAACTCTGGCTCTGGAAACACCATATATTTT	CASSQDNSGSGNTIYF
NA	NA	TRBV12-5	TRBJ1-1	TGTGCTAGTGGTCTGGACAGGAACACTGAAGCTTTCTTT	CASGLDRNTEAFF